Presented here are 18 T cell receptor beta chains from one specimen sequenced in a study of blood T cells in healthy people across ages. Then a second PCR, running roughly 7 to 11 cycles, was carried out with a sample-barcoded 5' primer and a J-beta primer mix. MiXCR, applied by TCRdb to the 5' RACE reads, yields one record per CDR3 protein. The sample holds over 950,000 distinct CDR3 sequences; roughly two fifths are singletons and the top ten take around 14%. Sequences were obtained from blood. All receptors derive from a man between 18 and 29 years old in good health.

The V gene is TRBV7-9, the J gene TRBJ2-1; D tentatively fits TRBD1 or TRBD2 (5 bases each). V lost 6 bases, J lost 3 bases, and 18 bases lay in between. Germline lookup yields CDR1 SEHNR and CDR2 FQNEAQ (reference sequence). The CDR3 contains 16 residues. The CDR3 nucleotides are TGTGCCAGCAGATCCGGGGCTGAACCTTTCTACAATGAGCAGTTCTTC. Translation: CASRSGAEPFYNEQFF.

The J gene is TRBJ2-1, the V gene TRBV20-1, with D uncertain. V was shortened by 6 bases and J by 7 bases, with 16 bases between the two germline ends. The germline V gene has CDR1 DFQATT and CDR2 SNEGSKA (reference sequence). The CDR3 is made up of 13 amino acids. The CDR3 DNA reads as TGCAGTGCCCCCCTGGTGATAGAGAATGAGCAGTTCTTC. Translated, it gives CSAPLVIENEQFF.

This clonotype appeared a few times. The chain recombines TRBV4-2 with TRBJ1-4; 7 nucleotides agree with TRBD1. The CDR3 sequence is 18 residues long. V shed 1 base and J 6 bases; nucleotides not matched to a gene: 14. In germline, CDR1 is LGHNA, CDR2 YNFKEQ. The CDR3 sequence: CASSQGGKRRGRDEKLFF. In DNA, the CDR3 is TGTGCCAGCAGCCAAGGTGGGAAGCGGAGGGGGCGGGATGAAAAACTGTTTTTT.

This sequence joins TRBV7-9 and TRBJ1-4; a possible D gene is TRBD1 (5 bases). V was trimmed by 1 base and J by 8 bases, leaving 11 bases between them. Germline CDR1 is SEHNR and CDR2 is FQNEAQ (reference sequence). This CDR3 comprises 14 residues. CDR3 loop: CASSLGGRVEKLFF. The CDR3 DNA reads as TGTGCCAGCAGCTTAGGCGGCAGGGTGGAAAAACTGTTTTTT.

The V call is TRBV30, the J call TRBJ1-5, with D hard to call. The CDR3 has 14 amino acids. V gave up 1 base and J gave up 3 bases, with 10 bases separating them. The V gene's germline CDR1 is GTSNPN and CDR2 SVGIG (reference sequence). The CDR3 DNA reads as TGTGCCTGGAGTGGGGTAGGGATCAATCAGCCCCAGCATTTT. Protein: CAWSGVGINQPQHF.

CDR3 sequence: CSASGEGNQPQHF. Here the CDR3 DNA reads TGCAGTGCTTCAGGGGAGGGCAATCAGCCCCAGCATTTT. This chain joins TRBV20-1 and TRBJ1-5; tentative D call: TRBD1 (6 bases). The V gene's germline CDR1 is DFQATT and CDR2 SNEGSKA (reference sequence). The CDR3 contains 13 residues. V was clipped by 5 bases and J by 2 bases, with 10 bases between them.

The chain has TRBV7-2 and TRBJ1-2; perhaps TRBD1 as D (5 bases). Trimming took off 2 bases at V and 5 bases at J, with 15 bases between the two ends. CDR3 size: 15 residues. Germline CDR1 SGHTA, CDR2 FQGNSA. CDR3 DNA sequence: TGTGCCAGCAGCTTAACTTCAGGGAAGAGTTATGGCTACACCTTC. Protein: CASSLTSGKSYGYTF.

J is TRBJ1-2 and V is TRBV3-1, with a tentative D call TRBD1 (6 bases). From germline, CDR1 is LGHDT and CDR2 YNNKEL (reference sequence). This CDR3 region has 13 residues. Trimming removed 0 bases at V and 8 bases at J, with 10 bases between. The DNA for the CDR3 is TGTGCCAGCAGCCAAGAGGGGGCGCAAGGCTACACCTTC. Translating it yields CASSQEGAQGYTF.

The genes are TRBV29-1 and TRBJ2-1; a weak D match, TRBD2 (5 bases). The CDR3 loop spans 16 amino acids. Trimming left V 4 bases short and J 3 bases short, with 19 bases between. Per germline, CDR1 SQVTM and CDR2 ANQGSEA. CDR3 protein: CSVVSMRAGNYNEQFF. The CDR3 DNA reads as TGCAGCGTTGTTTCGATGCGGGCAGGAAACTACAATGAGCAGTTCTTC.

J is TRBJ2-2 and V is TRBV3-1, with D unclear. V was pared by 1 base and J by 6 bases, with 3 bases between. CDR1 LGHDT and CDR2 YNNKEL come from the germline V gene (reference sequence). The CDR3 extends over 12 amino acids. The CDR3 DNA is TGTGCCAGCAGCCAAGTCGCCGGGGAGCTGTTTTTT. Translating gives CASSQVAGELFF.

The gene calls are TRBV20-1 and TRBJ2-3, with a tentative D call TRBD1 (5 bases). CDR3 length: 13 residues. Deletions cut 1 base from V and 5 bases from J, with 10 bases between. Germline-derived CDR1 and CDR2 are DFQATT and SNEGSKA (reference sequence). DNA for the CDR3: TGCAGTGCTAGAGTAGGGGTCCGAGATACGCAGTATTTT. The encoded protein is CSARVGVRDTQYF.

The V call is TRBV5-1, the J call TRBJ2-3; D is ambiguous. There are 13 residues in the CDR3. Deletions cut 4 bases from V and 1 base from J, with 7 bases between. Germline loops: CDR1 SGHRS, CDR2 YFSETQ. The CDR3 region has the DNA TGCGCCAGCAGCGAAAAACGCACAGATACGCAGTATTTT. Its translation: CASSEKRTDTQYF.

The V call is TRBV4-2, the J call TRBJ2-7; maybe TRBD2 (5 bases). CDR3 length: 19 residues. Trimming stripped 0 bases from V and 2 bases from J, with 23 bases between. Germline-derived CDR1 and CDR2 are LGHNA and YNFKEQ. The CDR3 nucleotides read TGTGCCAGCAGCCAAGACGGGGTCAGGTGGTTCACTCCTCCCTACGAGCAGTACTTC. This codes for CASSQDGVRWFTPPYEQYF.

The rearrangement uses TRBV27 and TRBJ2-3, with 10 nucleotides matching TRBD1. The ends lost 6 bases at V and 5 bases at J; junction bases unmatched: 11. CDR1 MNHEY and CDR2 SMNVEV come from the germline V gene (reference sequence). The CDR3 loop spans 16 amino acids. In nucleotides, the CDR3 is TGTGCCAGCAGCCACCAGAGGGGGACAGGGGAAGATACGCAGTATTTT. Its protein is CASSHQRGTGEDTQYF.

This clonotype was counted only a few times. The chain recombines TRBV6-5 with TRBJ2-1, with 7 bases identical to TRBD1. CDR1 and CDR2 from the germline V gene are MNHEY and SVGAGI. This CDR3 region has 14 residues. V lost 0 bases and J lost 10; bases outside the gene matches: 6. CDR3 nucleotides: TGTGCCAGCAGTTACTCGATATTAGGGGGCGAGCAGTTCTTC. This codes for CASSYSILGGEQFF.

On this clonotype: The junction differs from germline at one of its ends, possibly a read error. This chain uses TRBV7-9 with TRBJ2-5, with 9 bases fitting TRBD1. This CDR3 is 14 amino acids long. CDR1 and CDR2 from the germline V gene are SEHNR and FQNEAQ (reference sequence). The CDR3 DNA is TGTGCCGGCAGCTTGACAGGGGGACAAGAGACCCAGTACTTC. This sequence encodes CAGSLTGGQETQYF.

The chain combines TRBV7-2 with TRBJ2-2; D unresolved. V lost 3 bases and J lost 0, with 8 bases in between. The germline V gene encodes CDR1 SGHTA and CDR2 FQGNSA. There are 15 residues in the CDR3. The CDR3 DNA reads TGTGCCAGCAGCTTGGTGGCACCGAACACCGGGGAGCTGTTTTTT. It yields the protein CASSLVAPNTGELFF.

The CDR3 sequence: CASSPDPYSYEQYF. The CDR3, as DNA: TGTGCCAGCAGTCCGGACCCGTATTCCTACGAGCAGTACTTC. This chain joins TRBV12-3 or TRBV12-4 and TRBJ2-7, with D uncertain. This CDR3 is 14 amino acids long. With 5 bases removed from V and 1 base from J, the gap between germline ends came to 12 bases.